This T cell receptor (beta chain) emerged from a study of cytomegalovirus exposure and HLA in healthy donors. The overall study: Most genotyped donors, 65% to 90% of 398, had Caucasian-associated genetic ancestry.

Primers for the PCR totalled 60 Vbeta and 13 Jbeta. Generated by immunoSEQ multiplex PCR, the TCRdb table keeps only in-frame clones and is missing some. Of some 180,000 clones in the sample, approximately 84% were seen once. The sequence was collected from a female donor in good health and CMV-seronegative. What was sequenced was PBMCs.

The CDR3 is CASIRRQGASGELFF. The CDR3 DNA reads as TGTGCCAGCATACGGAGACAGGGGGCTTCCGGGGAGCTGTTTTTT. The J gene is TRBJ2-2, the V gene TRBV27; 10 positions match TRBD1. CDR1 is MNHEY and CDR2 is SMNVEV in the germline V gene (reference sequence). CDR3 length equals 15 residues. Unmatched junction bases numbered 8, after V lost 7 bases and J lost 6 bases.